One and the same sample provided the 2 T cell receptor beta chains below, sequenced in a study of blood T cell repertoires in COVID-19. Only in-frame clones appear in the TCRdb table, and some are missing; sequencing was by immunoSEQ multiplex PCR. This table has a few hundred thousand clones, approximately 90% appearing once. The sample taken for sequencing was PBMCs or T cells enriched from blood (not recorded which). The receptors were gathered from a woman aged 40 to 50 who had been exposed to COVID-19.

J is TRBJ2-2 and V is TRBV5-5; a possible D gene is TRBD1 (6 bases). This CDR3 contains 15 residues. Trimming removed 3 bases from V and 0 bases from J, with 9 bases in between. Per germline, CDR1 SGHKS and CDR2 YYEKEE (reference sequence). The CDR3 bases are TGTGCCAGCAGCTCCCCAGGGGCGAACACCGGGGAGCTGTTTTTT. It encodes CASSSPGANTGELFF.

The chain couples TRBV5-1 to TRBJ2-2, with D possibly TRBD1 on 6 matching bases. CDR1 is SGHRS, CDR2 YFSETQ, per germline. The CDR3 extends over 15 amino acids. Trimming took 0 bases from V and 7 from J, leaving 13 bases between them. The CDR3: CASSLVAGVNGELFF. For the CDR3, the DNA is TGCGCCAGCAGCTTGGTCGCAGGGGTCAACGGGGAGCTGTTTTTT. Full variable domain (outside the CDR3, taken from reference TRBV5-1 and TRBJ2-2): KAGVTQTPRYLIKTRGQQVTLSCSPISGHRSVSWYQQTPGQGLQFLFEYFSETQRNKGNFPGRFSGRQFSNSRSEMNVSTLELGDSALYLCASSLVAGVNGELFFGEGSRLTVL.